The 3 T cell receptor beta chains below come from one sample, sequenced in a study of response to subunit inactivated influenza vaccine (dated by TCRdb to the late 2010s). Receptor libraries were prepared by RT-PCR. Instrument on record: Illumina HiSeq 2500. Starting from the raw public reads, TCRdb applied fastp trimming at Q25, assembled clones with MiXCR and retained in-frame beta chains. Every entry covers one CDR3 protein and lists the most common genes and DNA from its rows. In all, the sample holds 650,000 to 800,000 distinct CDR3 sequences, and approximately 17% of those were seen once. Approximately 11% of the sample lies in the top ten. This specimen consisted of PBMCs from blood, obtained 4 to 6 days after vaccination. These receptors came from a man over 45 who received an inactivated influenza vaccine. Donor details come from another sample of the same person, matched by shared clones.

V is TRBV5-1 and J is TRBJ1-5; weak D call: TRBD1 (5 bases). Germline assignment: CDR1 SGHRS and CDR2 YFSETQ. The CDR3 contains 17 residues. Trimming shortened V by 0 bases and J by 3 bases, and 16 bases separated the two germline ends. CDR3 sequence (DNA): TGCGCCAGCAGCTTGGATTCCCCCGGGGCCTTCAATCAGCCCCAGCATTTT. Translating gives CASSLDSPGAFNQPQHF. Supplemented by reference TRBV5-1 and TRBJ1-5, the full variable domain reads KAGVTQTPRYLIKTRGQQVTLSCSPISGHRSVSWYQQTPGQGLQFLFEYFSETQRNKGNFPGRFSGRQFSNSRSEMNVSTLELGDSALYLCASSLDSPGAFNQPQHFGDGTRLSIL.

This clonotype was recorded a few times. The chain is built from TRBV29-1 and TRBJ2-1; possible D gene TRBD2, 6 bases. There are 13 residues in the CDR3. Germline V gene data show CDR1 as SQVTM and CDR2 as ANQGSEA. Trimming removed 7 bases from V and 0 bases from J, with 10 bases in between. The CDR3 region has the DNA TGCAGCGGAGCGACTAGCTCCTACAATGAGCAGTTCTTC. It codes for CSGATSSYNEQFF.

The V call is TRBV18, the J call TRBJ2-5; D might be TRBD1 (6 bases). The CDR3 consists of 14 residues. Germline loops: CDR1 KGHSH, CDR2 LQKENI. Trimming removed 2 bases from V and 1 base from J, with 8 bases in between. CDR3 in amino acids: CASSPMGAQETQYF. Here the CDR3 DNA reads TGTGCCAGCTCACCAATGGGGGCCCAAGAGACCCAGTACTTC.